This TCR beta chain was retrieved from a study of blood T cells in healthy people across ages. CDR3 size: 16 residues. CDR1 is SGHTA, CDR2 FQGNSA, per germline. J lost 5 bases, V lost 3 bases, and 7 bases had no gene match. A sample-barcoded 5' primer and a J-beta primer mix were used in a second PCR of about 7 to 12 cycles. MiXCR was run by TCRdb on the 5' RACE reads, yielding one entry per CDR3 protein. The sample has over 1,300,000 distinct CDR3 sequences, roughly 59% seen once; the top ten hold about 6.3%. The receptor was derived from a man aged 18 to 35 in good health. J is TRBJ2-2 and V is TRBV7-2, with 9 positions matching TRBD1. The sequenced sample consisted of blood. CDR3: CASSLTGTGLTGELFF. Written as DNA, the CDR3 is TGTGCCAGCAGCTTGACCGGGACAGGGTTAACCGGGGAGCTGTTTTTT.